The clone carrying this TCR beta chain has more than one count but fewer than ten. These data come from a study of regulatory T cells in long-lasting Graves disease. CDR1 is SGHRS and CDR2 is YFSETQ in the germline V gene. J was trimmed by 0 bases and V by 4 bases; bases with no gene match: 10. This CDR3 comprises 18 residues. Combining iRepertoire HTBI primers with Arm-PCR of CDR3 regions, the authors built TCR beta libraries. From the multiplex PCR reads, TCRdb called clonotypes with MiXCR, one entry per CDR3 protein. The table lists hundreds of thousands of distinct CDR3 sequences, around 15% of them singletons. As for time point: newly diagnosed GD, antithyroid drugs for less than 3 months. Following extraction of RNA from PBMCs, that RNA was used to make the TCR library. The sample was also linked to a second study, of T cells in Graves' hyperthyroidism and ophthalmopathy.

V gene TRBV5-1 combines with J gene TRBJ2-2; 9 positions match TRBD2. The sequencing used peripheral blood mononuclear cells (PBMCs), collected at new diagnosis, from a patient treated with antithyroid drugs. This clonotype was obtained from a man aged 40-49 years with Graves disease. The CDR3 loop reads CASSRMSSGATNTGELFF. CDR3 coding DNA: TGCGCCAGCAGCCGGATGTCTAGCGGGGCGACGAACACCGGGGAGCTGTTTTTT.